This TCR beta chain was captured in a study of long-term antiretroviral therapy in people with HIV. An immunoSEQ assay, version v3.0, was performed at survey level. Profiling relied on immunoSEQ multiplex PCR, and the TCRdb table lists in-frame clones only, not all of them. Of 15,000 to 20,000 clones in the sample, 88% were seen once. CDR3 length equals 13 residues. The V segment lost 6 bases and the J segment 12 bases; nucleotides outside the gene matches: 14. Germline CDR1 reads MNHNY; CDR2 reads SVGAGI (reference sequence). The sequence was collected from a man in his forties or fifties with HIV. The chain carries TRBV6-6 and TRBJ2-7, with 7 bases that match TRBD1. The sample consisted of unsorted PBMCs, taken 6.9 years after starting antiretroviral therapy. CDR3 sequence (DNA): TGTGCCAGCAGCCCTTCTTGGGACAGCGATGGGTACTTC. Protein: CASSPSWDSDGYF.